This T cell receptor beta chain was obtained from a study of early T cells in non-severe SARS-CoV-2 infection. CDR3 size: 14 residues. Trimming took 4 bases from V and 4 from J, leaving 13 bases between them. TCRdb recomputed calls from the 5' RACE reads with MiXCR, one row per CDR3 protein. The sample lists roughly 63,000 distinct CDR3 sequences, 12% occurring once. This clonotype has only a few counts. The origin of this receptor is an adult who was a healthcare worker with PCR-confirmed SARS-CoV-2 infection or an uninfected control (not recorded which). The donor label of this sample is uncertain. The starting material was whole blood, obtained at baseline. The chain employs TRBV12-3 or TRBV12-4 and TRBJ2-5; D may be TRBD1 (6 bases). The CDR3 region has the DNA TGTGCCAGCAGTTCTACAGGGACCCGAGAGACCCAGTACTTC. Its translation: CASSSTGTRETQYF.